This T cell receptor (beta chain) was recovered during a study of blood T cell repertoires in COVID-19 (dated by TCRdb to about 2020). Broadly, across the study: Samples from collaborators originated in the United States, Italy and Spain and spanned both the acute and convalescent phases of COVID-19. Subjects who had been exposed to COVID-19, were actively infected with it, or had recovered from it provided the deeply sampled blood TCRbeta repertoires that made up the dataset. Where available, HLA class I and class II types were taken from metadata supplied by the sample provider and were not determined by assay-based typing. The prospective study material was composed of cDNA or gDNA derived from T cells, B-cell-depleted T cells, or PBMCs. The repertoires were released in a freely available public database intended as a resource for research on the immune response to SARS-CoV-2. Samples were obtained from the ongoing ImmuneRACE study (first 160 participants) and from 1,254 subjects provided by 6 global collaborators. The sample metadata nearly always contained a de-identified subject ID, COVID-19 status, age in years and sex. What the work shows at the level of the full study, not this receptor alone: The amount of clinical and demographic metadata varied by source and participant and was provided uncurated.

Comments on this clone: There is no known antigen for this receptor. Base qualities were left out, and no much larger clone turns up one base away.

TCRbeta CDR3 regions were amplified from genomic DNA using the immunoSEQ Assay, a bias-controlled multiplex PCR. Processing in the source paper ran as follows. The number of nucleated cells in each sample was estimated from the amplification of reference gene primers within the assay. To quantify the absolute abundance of each unique TCRbeta CDR3 rearrangement, sequence reads were collapsed and filtered. For each sample, productive Simpson clonality was calculated by taking the square root of Simpson's diversity index across productive rearrangements. TCRdb mirrors the immuneACCESS table, restricted to in-frame sequences. Some clones are absent from its copies; in checked studies, under half trace to an unresolved V gene, and the reason for the others is unknown. The DNA was the basis for D and trimming; V, J and clone size are from that table. A total of roughly 250,000 clones appear in this sample, approximately 90% of them only once. The ten largest account for 2% to 2.5% of the sample.

The CDR3 runs 15 amino acids, cysteine and phenylalanine included. Of all the DNA, just the CDR3 is kept, 45 bases in frame from base 1. From the germline V gene, CDR1 is SGHTA and CDR2 is FQGNSA. V and J are trimmed by 2 bases and 5 bases, and the gene matches miss 6 bases of the junction. Samples from volunteer blood donors who had recovered from COVID-19 were contributed by a second Seattle source. Whole blood was collected in K2EDTA tubes by collaborating institutions according to the institutions' own protocols. Collaborator samples were shipped for TCRbeta analysis as frozen whole blood, isolated PBMCs, or DNA extracted from either sample type.

This sequence was found in a woman in her forties who had recovered from COVID-19. In this chain, TRBV7-2 is recombined with TRBJ1-2; the central 9 bases match TRBD1. The sample was peripheral blood. The CDR3 protein is CASSLWAGQGYGYTF. The bases are TGTGCCAGCAGCTTATGGGCGGGACAGGGTTATGGCTACACCTTC.